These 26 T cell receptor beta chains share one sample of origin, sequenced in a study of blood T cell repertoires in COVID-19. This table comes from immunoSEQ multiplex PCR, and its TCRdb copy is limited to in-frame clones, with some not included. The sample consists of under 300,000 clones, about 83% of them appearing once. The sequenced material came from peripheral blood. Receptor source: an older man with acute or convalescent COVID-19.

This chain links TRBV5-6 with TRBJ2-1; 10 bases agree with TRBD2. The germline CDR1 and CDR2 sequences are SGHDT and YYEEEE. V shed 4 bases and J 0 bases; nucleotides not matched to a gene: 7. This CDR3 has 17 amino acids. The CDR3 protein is CASSRWTSGTSYNEQFF. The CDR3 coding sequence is TGTGCCAGCAGCCGTTGGACTAGCGGAACCTCCTACAATGAGCAGTTCTTC.

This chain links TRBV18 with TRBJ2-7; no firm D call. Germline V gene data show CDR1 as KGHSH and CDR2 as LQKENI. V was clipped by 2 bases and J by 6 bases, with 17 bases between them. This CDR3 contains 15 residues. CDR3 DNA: TGTGCCAGCTCACCAAGAGGCCGGTCGCTCTCCGAGCAGTACTTC. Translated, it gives CASSPRGRSLSEQYF.

The CDR3 here is CASSQGSSGGEEQFF. For the CDR3, the DNA is TGTGCCAGCAGCCAAGGATCTAGCGGGGGGGAGGAGCAGTTCTTC. The V gene is TRBV14, the J gene TRBJ2-1; 12 bases fit TRBD2. Trimming cost V 1 base and J 10 bases; bases outside gene matches: 5. The CDR3 loop spans 15 amino acids. Per the germline V gene, CDR1 is SGHDN and CDR2 is FVKESK. The variable domain in full, completed from reference TRBV14 and TRBJ2-1, reads EAGVTQFPSHSVIEKGQTVTLRCDPISGHDNLYWYRRVMGKEIKFLLHFVKESKQDESGMPNNRFLAERTGGTYSTLKVQPAELEDSGVYFCASSQGSSGGEEQFFGPGTRLTVL.

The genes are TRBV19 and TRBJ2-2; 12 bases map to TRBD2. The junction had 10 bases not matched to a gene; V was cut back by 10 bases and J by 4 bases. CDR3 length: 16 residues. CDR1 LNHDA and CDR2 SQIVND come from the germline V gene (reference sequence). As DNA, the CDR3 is TGTGCCACCAGGCCTAGCGGGGGGGCGACCACCGGGGAGCTGTTTTTT. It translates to CATRPSGGATTGELFF.

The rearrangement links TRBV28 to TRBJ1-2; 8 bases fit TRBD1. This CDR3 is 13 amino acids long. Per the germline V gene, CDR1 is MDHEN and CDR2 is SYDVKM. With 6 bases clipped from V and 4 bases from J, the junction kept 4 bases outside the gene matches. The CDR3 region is CASRWTGTYGYTF. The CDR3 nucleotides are TGTGCCAGCAGGTGGACAGGGACCTATGGCTACACCTTC.

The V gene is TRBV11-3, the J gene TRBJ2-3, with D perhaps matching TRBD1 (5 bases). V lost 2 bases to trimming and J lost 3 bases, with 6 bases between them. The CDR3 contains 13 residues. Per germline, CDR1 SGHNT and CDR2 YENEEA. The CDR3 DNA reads TGTGCCAGCAGCTTACCAGGGACAGATACGCAGTATTTT. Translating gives CASSLPGTDTQYF.

CDR3 residues: CASSLVQVGYGYTF. For the CDR3, the DNA is TGTGCCAGCAGCCTAGTTCAGGTCGGCTATGGCTACACCTTC. V and J are TRBV11-2 and TRBJ1-2, with D uncertain. CDR3 length: 14 residues. CDR1 SGHAT and CDR2 FQNNGV come from the germline V gene. V was trimmed by 5 bases and J by 4 bases, leaving 14 bases between them.

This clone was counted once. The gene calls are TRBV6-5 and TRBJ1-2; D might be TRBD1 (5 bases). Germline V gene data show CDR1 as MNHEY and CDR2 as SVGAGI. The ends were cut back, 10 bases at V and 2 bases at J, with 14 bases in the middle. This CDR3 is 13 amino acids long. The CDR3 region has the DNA TGTGCCACCCAGGGAGGGTTGAACTATGGCTACACCTTC. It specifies CATQGGLNYGYTF.

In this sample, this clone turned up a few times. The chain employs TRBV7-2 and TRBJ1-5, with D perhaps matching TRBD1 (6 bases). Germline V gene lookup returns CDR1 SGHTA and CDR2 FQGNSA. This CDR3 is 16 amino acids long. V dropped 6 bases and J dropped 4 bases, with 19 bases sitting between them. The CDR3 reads CASSSHGGLGNQPQHF. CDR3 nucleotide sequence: TGTGCCAGCAGTTCTCACGGGGGGCTTGGGAATCAGCCCCAGCATTTT.

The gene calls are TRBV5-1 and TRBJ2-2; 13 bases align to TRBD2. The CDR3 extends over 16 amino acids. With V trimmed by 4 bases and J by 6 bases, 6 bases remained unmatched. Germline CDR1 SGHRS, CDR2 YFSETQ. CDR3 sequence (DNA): TGCGCCAGCAGCCCTCGGACTAGCGGGAGTTCCGGGGAGCTGTTTTTT. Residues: CASSPRTSGSSGELFF.

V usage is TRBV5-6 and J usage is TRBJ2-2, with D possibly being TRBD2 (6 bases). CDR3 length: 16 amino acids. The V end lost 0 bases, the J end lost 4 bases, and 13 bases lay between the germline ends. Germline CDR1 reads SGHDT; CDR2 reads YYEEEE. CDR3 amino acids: CASSLVAGRLTGELFF. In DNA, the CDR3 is TGTGCCAGCAGCTTGGTGGCGGGGCGCCTCACCGGGGAGCTGTTTTTT. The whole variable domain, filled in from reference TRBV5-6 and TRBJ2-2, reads DAGVTQSPTHLIKTRGQQVTLRCSPKSGHDTVSWYQQALGQGPQFIFQYYEEEERQRGNFPDRFSGHQFPNYSSELNVNALLLGDSALYLCASSLVAGRLTGELFFGEGSRLTVL.

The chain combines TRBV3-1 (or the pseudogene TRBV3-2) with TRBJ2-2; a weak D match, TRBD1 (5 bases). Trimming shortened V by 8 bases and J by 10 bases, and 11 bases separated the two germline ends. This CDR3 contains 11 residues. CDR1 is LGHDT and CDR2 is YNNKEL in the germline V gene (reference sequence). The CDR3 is CASLAGAELFF. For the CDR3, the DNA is TGTGCCAGCTTGGCTGGGGCGGAGCTGTTTTTT.

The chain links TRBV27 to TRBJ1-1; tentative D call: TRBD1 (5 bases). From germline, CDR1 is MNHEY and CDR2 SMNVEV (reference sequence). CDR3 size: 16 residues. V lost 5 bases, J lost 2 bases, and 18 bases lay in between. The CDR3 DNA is TGTGCCAGCAGTCCATACCGCGACAGCCTCAACACTGAAGCTTTCTTT. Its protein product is CASSPYRDSLNTEAFF.

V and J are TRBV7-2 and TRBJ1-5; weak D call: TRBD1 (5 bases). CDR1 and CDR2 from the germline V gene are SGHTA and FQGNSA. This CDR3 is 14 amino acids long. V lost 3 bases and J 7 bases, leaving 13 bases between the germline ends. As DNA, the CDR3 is TGTGCCAGCAGCTTGTCCAGGGCGAGACAGCCCCAGCATTTT. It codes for CASSLSRARQPQHF.

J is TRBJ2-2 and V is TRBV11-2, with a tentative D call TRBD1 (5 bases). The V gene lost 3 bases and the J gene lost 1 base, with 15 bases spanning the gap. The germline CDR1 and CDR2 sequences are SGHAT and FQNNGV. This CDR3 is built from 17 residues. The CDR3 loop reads CASSLGDSARNTGELFF. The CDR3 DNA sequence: TGTGCCAGCAGCTTGGGTGACAGTGCCAGGAACACCGGGGAGCTGTTTTTT.

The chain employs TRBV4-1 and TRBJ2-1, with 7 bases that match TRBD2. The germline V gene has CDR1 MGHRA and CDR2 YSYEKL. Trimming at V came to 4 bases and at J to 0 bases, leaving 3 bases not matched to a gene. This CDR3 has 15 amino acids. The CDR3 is CASSPPSGSYNEQFF. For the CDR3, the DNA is TGCGCCAGCAGCCCCCCTAGCGGCTCCTACAATGAGCAGTTCTTC.

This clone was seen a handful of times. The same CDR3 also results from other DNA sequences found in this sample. CDR3 DNA sequence: TGTGCCAGCAGCTTGAGCGTGAGCTCTGGAAACACCATATATTTT. This translates into CASSLSVSSGNTIYF. This chain connects TRBV5-6 to TRBJ1-3; D ambiguous. CDR1 is SGHDT and CDR2 is YYEEEE in the germline V gene. This CDR3 spans 15 amino acids. Trimming took 1 base from V and 0 from J, leaving 8 bases between them.

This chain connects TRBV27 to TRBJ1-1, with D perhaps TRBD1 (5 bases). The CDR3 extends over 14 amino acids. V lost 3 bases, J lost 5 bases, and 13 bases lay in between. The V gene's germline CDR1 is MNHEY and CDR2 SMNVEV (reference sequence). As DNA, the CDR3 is TGTGCCAGCAGTTTGGGGCCCGGGAGGACTGAAGCTTTCTTT. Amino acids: CASSLGPGRTEAFF.

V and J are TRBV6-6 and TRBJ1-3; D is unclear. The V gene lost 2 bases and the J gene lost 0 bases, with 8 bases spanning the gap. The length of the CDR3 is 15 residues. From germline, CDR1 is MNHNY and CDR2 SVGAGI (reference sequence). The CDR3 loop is CASSYNGLSGNTIYF. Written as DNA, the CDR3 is TGTGCCAGCAGTTACAACGGTCTCTCTGGAAACACCATATATTTT.

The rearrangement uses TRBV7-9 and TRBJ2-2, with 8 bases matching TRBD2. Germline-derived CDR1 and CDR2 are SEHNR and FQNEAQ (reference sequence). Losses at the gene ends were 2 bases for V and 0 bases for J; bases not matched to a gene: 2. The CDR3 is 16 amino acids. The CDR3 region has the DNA TGTGCCAGCAGCTTACCACTAGCGGCGAACACCGGGGAGCTGTTTTTT. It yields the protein CASSLPLAANTGELFF.

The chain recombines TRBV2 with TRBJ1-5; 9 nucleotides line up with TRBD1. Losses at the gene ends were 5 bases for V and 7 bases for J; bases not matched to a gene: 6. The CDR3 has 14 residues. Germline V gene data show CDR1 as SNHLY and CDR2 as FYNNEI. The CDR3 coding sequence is TGTGCCAGCAGTACGGACAGGGGATACCAGCCCCAGCATTTT. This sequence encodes CASSTDRGYQPQHF.

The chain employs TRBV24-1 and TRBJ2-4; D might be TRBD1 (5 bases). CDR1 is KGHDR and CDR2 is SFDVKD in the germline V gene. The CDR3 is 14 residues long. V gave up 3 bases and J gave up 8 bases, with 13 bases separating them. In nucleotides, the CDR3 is TGTGCCACCAGTGATATACCAGGGATGGACATTCAGTACTTC. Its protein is CATSDIPGMDIQYF.

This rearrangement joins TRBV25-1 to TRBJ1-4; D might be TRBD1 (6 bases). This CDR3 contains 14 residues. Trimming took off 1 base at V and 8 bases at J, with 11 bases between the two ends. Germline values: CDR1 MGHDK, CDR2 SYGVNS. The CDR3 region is CASSESGGYEKLFF. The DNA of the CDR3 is TGTGCCAGCAGTGAATCGGGGGGCTACGAAAAACTGTTTTTT. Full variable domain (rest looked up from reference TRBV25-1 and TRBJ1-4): EADIYQTPRYLVIGTGKKITLECSQTMGHDKMYWYQQDPGMELHLIHYSYGVNSTEKGDLSSESTVSRIRTEHFPLTLESARPSHTSQYLCASSESGGYEKLFFGSGTQLSVL.

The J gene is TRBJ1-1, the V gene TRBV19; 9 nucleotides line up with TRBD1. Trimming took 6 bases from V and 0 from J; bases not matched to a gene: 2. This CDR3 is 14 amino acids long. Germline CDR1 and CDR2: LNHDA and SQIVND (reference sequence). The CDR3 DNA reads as TGTGCCAGTAGGGACAGGGGAGTGAACACTGAAGCTTTCTTT. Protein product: CASRDRGVNTEAFF.

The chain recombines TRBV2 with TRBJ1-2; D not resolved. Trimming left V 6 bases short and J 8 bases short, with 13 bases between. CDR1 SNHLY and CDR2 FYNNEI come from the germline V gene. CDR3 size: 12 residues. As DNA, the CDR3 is TGTGCCAGCAGCGAACCCGCGCGAGGCTACACCTTC. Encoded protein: CASSEPARGYTF. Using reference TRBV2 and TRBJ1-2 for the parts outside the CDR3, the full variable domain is EPEVTQTPSHQVTQMGQEVILRCVPISNHLYFYWYRQILGQKVEFLVSFYNNEISEKSEIFDDQFSVERPDGSNFTLKIRSTKLEDSAMYFCASSEPARGYTFGSGTRLTVV.

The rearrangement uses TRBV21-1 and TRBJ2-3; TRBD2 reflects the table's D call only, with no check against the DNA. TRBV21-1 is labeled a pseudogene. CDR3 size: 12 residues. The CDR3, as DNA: TGTGCCAGCCCAAAGGAGGGAAAGGCGCAGTATTTT. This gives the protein CASPKEGKAQYF.